The TCR beta chain under discussion was sequenced for a study of T cell clonality in common variable immunodeficiency. Broader study findings: Compared with controls, CVID subjects had fewer shared TCRbeta clones. TCRbeta clonality was increased in CVID versus healthy controls.

In germline, CDR1 is KGHSH, CDR2 LQKENI. The CDR3 spans 14 residues. Equal genomic DNA amounts from CVID and control samples were sequenced. Data came from immunoSEQ multiplex PCR; TCRdb stores just in-frame clones and leaves some out. The sample contains 40,000 to 55,000 clones, none of them singletons. Both groups were predominantly of Caucasian heritage. This clone was picked up many times. Its matching antigen is unknown. One end of the junction does not line up with germline, which may come from a read error. The read ends 3 residues shy of where the CDR3 ends; the end is completed using the germline J gene.

The receptor comes from a person aged 18-70 years in good health. Sequencing was performed on peripheral blood mononuclear cells. V gene TRBV18 combines with J gene TRBJ2-7, with 7 bases fitting TRBD1. Partial CDR3 DNA: TGTGTCAGCTCACAGGGACAGCGCACCTACGAG. This gives the protein CVSSQGQRTYE. The CDR3 as a whole reads CVSSQGQRTYEQYF. The full variable domain, in which reference TRBV18 and TRBJ2-7 provide the parts outside the CDR3, is NAGVMQNPRHLVRRRGQEARLRCSPMKGHSHVYWYRQLPEEGLKFMVYLQKENIIDESGMPKERFSAEFPKEGPSILRIQQVVRGDSAAYFCVSSQGQRTYEQYFGPGTRLTVT.